A single TCR beta chain is shown here with its context. What it recognizes is unknown. The data belong to a study of early T cells in non-severe SARS-CoV-2 infection. On the study more broadly: Sequencing of bulk RNA from unsorted whole blood was done, without chain pairing. Study results and caveats: A preference for anti-spike CD8 responses marked VDJdb matching, which missed private and CD4 specificities.

Unique molecular identifiers were affixed to single, distinct cDNA molecules. One entry per CDR3 protein, called by TCRdb with MiXCR from the 5' RACE reads. There are about 36,000 distinct CDR3 sequences in the sample; 9.9% occur only once, and 9% to 15% lies in the top ten. Germline assignment: CDR1 MGHRA and CDR2 YSYEKL. CDR3 length: 16 amino acids. Trimming left V 0 bases short and J 3 bases short, with 14 bases between. The clonotype originates from an adult who was a healthcare worker with PCR-confirmed SARS-CoV-2 infection or an uninfected control (not recorded which). What was sequenced was whole blood. J is TRBJ1-2 and V is TRBV4-1, with D hard to call. The CDR3, as DNA: TGCGCCAGCAGCCAAGATCTGTGGGATATCGACTATGGCTACACCTTC. Encoded protein: CASSQDLWDIDYGYTF.